This T cell receptor beta chain was documented in a study of T cells in Graves' hyperthyroidism and ophthalmopathy. Study outcomes and limitations: Most clonotypes expanded in thyroid above 0.001 were likewise present in blood. Ophthalmopathy got predicted by the model a median around 6.8 months before its onset.

Concerning this clonotype itself: Its antigen remains unknown.

This CDR3 is 15 amino acids long. Deletions cut 2 bases from V and 7 bases from J, with 14 bases between. Germline V gene sequence: CDR1 MNHEY, CDR2 SVGEGT. Patients were excluded for uncontrolled infection, other autoimmune disease, pregnancy or lactation. Extraction of PBMCs used 7.5 to 10 ml of fresh peripheral blood. Amplification yielded TCR beta CDR3 regions, with RNA transcripts as the source. When the TCR CDR3 underwent first-round RT-PCR, the HTBI primer set was used. From the multiplex PCR reads, TCRdb called clonotypes with MiXCR, one entry per CDR3 protein. The sample shows hundreds of thousands of distinct CDR3 sequences, approximately 18% of them seen only once.

Sequenced material: blood. The TCR was taken from a woman between 45 and 65 years old with Graves' hyperthyroidism that later progressed to Graves' ophthalmopathy. The genes are TRBV6-2 or TRBV6-3 and TRBJ2-2; D is possibly TRBD1 or TRBD2 (6 bases each). CDR3 DNA sequence: TGTGCCAGCAGTTACAGAGTCGGGGGCAACGGGGAGCTGTTTTTT. Its protein product is CASSYRVGGNGELFF.